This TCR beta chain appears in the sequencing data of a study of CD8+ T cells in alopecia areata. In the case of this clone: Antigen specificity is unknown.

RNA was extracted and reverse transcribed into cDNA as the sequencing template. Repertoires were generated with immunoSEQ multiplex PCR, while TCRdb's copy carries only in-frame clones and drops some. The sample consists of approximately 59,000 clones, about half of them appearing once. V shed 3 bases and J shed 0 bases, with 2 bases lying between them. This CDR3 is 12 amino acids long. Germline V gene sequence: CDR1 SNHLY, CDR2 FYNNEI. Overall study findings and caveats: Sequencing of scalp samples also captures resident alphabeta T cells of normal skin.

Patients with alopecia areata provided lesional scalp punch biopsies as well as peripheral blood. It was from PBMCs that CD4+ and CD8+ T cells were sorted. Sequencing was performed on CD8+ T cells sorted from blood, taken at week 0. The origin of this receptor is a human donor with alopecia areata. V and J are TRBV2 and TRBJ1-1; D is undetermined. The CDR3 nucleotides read TGTGCCAGCAGTGAGTTGAACACTGAAGCTTTCTTT. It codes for CASSELNTEAFF.